The 27 T cell receptor beta chains below come from one sample, sequenced in a study of monozygotic twins with inflammatory bowel disease. Reprocessing the 5' RACE reads, TCRdb reports a single entry for every CDR3 protein and omits DNA. This sample carries approximately 330,000 distinct CDR3 sequences, with 2% to 2.5% going to the ten biggest clones. The sample taken for sequencing was blood. Receptors originate from a human donor with ulcerative colitis or Crohn's disease, or a healthy co-twin of an affected twin (not recorded which).

This chain connects TRBV27 to TRBJ2-3; absent DNA, TCRdb's TRBD2 call cannot be checked. CDR3 size: 14 residues. Germline V gene sequence: CDR1 MNHEY, CDR2 SMNVEV (reference sequence). The CDR3: CASSLSPLTDTQYF.

The CDR3 is CSARIRSSYNEQFF. The gene calls are TRBV20-1 and TRBJ2-1. This CDR3 comprises 14 residues. The germline V gene has CDR1 DFQATT and CDR2 SNEGSKA (reference sequence).

The CDR3 sequence is CAISESGGGRSNQPQHF. The genes are TRBV10-3 and TRBJ1-5; the TCRdb call, TRBD1, lacks DNA for checking. Germline lookup yields CDR1 ENHRY and CDR2 SYGVKD. The CDR3 sequence is 17 residues long.

The chain employs TRBV7-8 and TRBJ1-5; with no DNA, the TCRdb D assignment of TRBD1 cannot be verified. Germline CDR1 reads SGHVS; CDR2 reads FQNEAQ. The CDR3 totals 16 residues. CDR3 sequence reads: CASSSDPQGTNQPQHF.

This CDR3 is CASRKATRGSYNEQFF. This chain uses TRBV27 with TRBJ2-1. CDR3 length equals 16 residues. In germline, CDR1 is MNHEY, CDR2 SMNVEV (reference sequence).

The chain combines TRBV7-2 with TRBJ1-5. The CDR3 runs to 14 residues. The V gene's germline CDR1 is SGHTA and CDR2 FQGNSA. The chain's CDR3 is CASSSQSSNQPQHF. Variable domain in full (rest from reference TRBV7-2 and TRBJ1-5): GAGVSQSPSNKVTEKGKDVELRCDPISGHTALYWYRQSLGQGLEFLIYFQGNSAPDKSGLPSDRFSAERTGGSVSTLTIQRTQQEDSAVYLCASSSQSSNQPQHFGDGTRLSIL.

The rearrangement uses TRBV3-1 and TRBJ2-5; checking the TCRdb D call of TRBD1 is not possible without DNA. Germline V gene data show CDR1 as LGHDT and CDR2 as YNNKEL (reference sequence). This CDR3 is built from 16 residues. CDR3 loop: CASRPDTGTLRQTQYF.

V and J are TRBV5-4 and TRBJ2-5; TCRdb picks TRBD2, but there is no DNA to check that call. The CDR3 contains 14 residues. Germline loops: CDR1 SGHNT, CDR2 YYREEE (reference sequence). CDR3 loop: CASRSSSGVETQYF.

The chain's CDR3 is CSAKDREETQYF. The gene calls are TRBV20-1 and TRBJ2-5; TCRdb gives TRBD1 as the D gene, but with no DNA this cannot be confirmed. The length of the CDR3 is 12 residues. Germline CDR1 DFQATT, CDR2 SNEGSKA (reference sequence).

The chain has TRBV3-1 and TRBJ2-7. This CDR3 is built from 17 residues. CDR1 and CDR2 (germline): LGHDT, YNNKEL (reference sequence). The CDR3 protein is CASSQGLKWATPYEQYF.

The rearrangement joins TRBV7-2 to TRBJ2-7. CDR1 is SGHTA and CDR2 is FQGNSA in the germline V gene. This CDR3 has 12 amino acids. This CDR3 is CASSVYSYEQYF.

The chain uses TRBV4-1 and TRBJ2-6; absent DNA, TCRdb's TRBD1 call cannot be checked. Germline loops: CDR1 MGHRA, CDR2 YSYEKL. This CDR3 spans 20 amino acids. CDR3 residues: CASSQDLQGASHSLANVLTF.

The chain employs TRBV27 and TRBJ1-4; TCRdb designates TRBD1, a call that cannot be tested without DNA. The CDR3 sequence is 14 residues long. The V gene's germline CDR1 is MNHEY and CDR2 SMNVEV (reference sequence). The CDR3: CASSLGTVGEKLFF.

This chain connects TRBV4-1 to TRBJ1-4. CDR1 is MGHRA, CDR2 YSYEKL, per germline. The CDR3 sequence is 13 residues long. CDR3: CASSQDQYEKLFF.

The chain carries TRBV12-3 or TRBV12-4 and TRBJ1-5. CDR3 length: 13 residues. This CDR3 is CASSLERFQPQHF.

The chain is built from TRBV7-2 and TRBJ2-2; there is no DNA to check the TCRdb D call of TRBD1. The CDR3 is 15 residues long. Germline values: CDR1 SGHTA, CDR2 FQGNSA. The CDR3 loop is CASSWGTGRTGELFF.

The CDR3 protein is CASSLSRRQPSTDTQYF. The genes are TRBV5-6 and TRBJ2-3. Germline V gene lookup returns CDR1 SGHDT and CDR2 YYEEEE. The CDR3 is 17 amino acids.

This chain uses TRBV28 with TRBJ2-7; the D call from TCRdb, TRBD1, cannot be confirmed without DNA. Germline-derived CDR1 and CDR2 are MDHEN and SYDVKM. The CDR3 is made up of 14 amino acids. The CDR3 protein is CASSPFGQGLEQYF.

CDR3 amino acids: CSARLAGFQETQYF. The chain is built from TRBV20-1 and TRBJ2-5; the TCRdb call, TRBD2, lacks DNA for checking. There are 14 residues in the CDR3. Germline V gene sequence: CDR1 DFQATT, CDR2 SNEGSKA (reference sequence).

V usage is TRBV12-3 or TRBV12-4 and J usage is TRBJ1-2; TCRdb outputs TRBD1, but without DNA this stays unchecked. The CDR3 totals 14 residues. The CDR3 sequence: CASSTRDGDYGYTF.

This sequence joins TRBV5-1 and TRBJ2-1. CDR3 length: 15 amino acids. CDR1 is SGHRS and CDR2 is YFSETQ in the germline V gene. CDR3 loop: CASSSTSSSYNEQFF.

The rearrangement links TRBV19 to TRBJ2-7; no DNA is available, so the TRBD1 call from TCRdb remains unchecked. The CDR3 spans 15 residues. CDR1 LNHDA and CDR2 SQIVND come from the germline V gene (reference sequence). The CDR3 loop is CASMIRVGPTYEQYF. The whole variable domain, remainder taken from reference TRBV19 and TRBJ2-7, is DGGITQSPKYLFRKEGQNVTLSCEQNLNHDAMYWYRQDPGQGLRLIYYSQIVNDFQKGDIAEGYSVSREKKESFPLTVTSAQKNPTAFYLCASMIRVGPTYEQYFGPGTRLTVT.

This chain uses TRBV20-1 with TRBJ1-2; TCRdb returns TRBD1, unconfirmable since there is no DNA. The CDR3 sequence is 12 residues long. Germline V gene lookup returns CDR1 DFQATT and CDR2 SNEGSKA (reference sequence). CDR3 loop: CSANRELDGYTF.

The chain uses TRBV4-2 and TRBJ2-1; TCRdb's D call, TRBD2, is unchecked because there is no DNA. The CDR3 extends over 14 amino acids. CDR1 is LGHNA and CDR2 is YNFKEQ in the germline V gene. CDR3 region: CASSLGLARNEQFF.

The V gene is TRBV7-7, the J gene TRBJ1-1; without DNA, the TCRdb call of TRBD1 cannot be checked. Germline V lookup: CDR1 SSHAT, CDR2 FNYEAQ (reference sequence). The CDR3 covers 22 residues. CDR3 sequence reads: CASSFWKPGMTGGIKENTEAFF.

V usage is TRBV2 and J usage is TRBJ2-7. Germline loops: CDR1 SNHLY, CDR2 FYNNEI. CDR3 length: 12 residues. This CDR3 is CASDHSNYEQYF.

V is TRBV20-1 and J is TRBJ1-3. The CDR3 runs to 14 residues. Germline V gene lookup returns CDR1 DFQATT and CDR2 SNEGSKA (reference sequence). The CDR3 loop reads CSARQGLSGNTIYF.